This passage covers 13 T cell receptor beta chains from one sample sequenced in a study of T cell clonality in common variable immunodeficiency. Assay: immunoSEQ multiplex PCR; the TCRdb copy retains only in-frame clones and omits some. This repertoire holds 30,000 to 40,000 clones, and none appear only once. The sequenced sample consisted of peripheral blood mononuclear cells. All receptors come from a person aged 18 to 75 in good health.

This clone was seen many times. The read terminates 3 residues ahead of where the CDR3 ends, so the germline J gene completes it. The chain links TRBV2 to TRBJ1-4; D gene uncertain. There are 12 residues in the CDR3. Trimming removed 6 bases at V and 6 bases at J, with 8 bases between. The V gene's germline CDR1 is SNHLY and CDR2 FYNNEI. The DNA read from the CDR3 is TGTGCCAGCAGGTGGCAGGATGAAAAA. As protein: CASRWQDEK. The CDR3 as a whole reads CASRWQDEKLFF.

This clone was detected many times. Read sequence stops 3 residues before the CDR3 end, and the germline J gene provides the missing end. This chain uses TRBV12-3 or TRBV12-4 with TRBJ2-7; TRBD1 matches at 7 bases. V shed 5 bases, J shed 1 base, and the junction held 8 bases outside the gene matches. The CDR3 is 15 residues long. The CDR3 here is CASSPRDRASYEQYF. CDR3 bases read: TGTGCCAGCAGTCCCCGGGACAGAGCATCCTACGAG.

This clone was seen repeatedly, ten times or more. The DNA ends 3 residues before the CDR3 does, and the rest of the CDR3 is filled in from the germline J gene. This sequence joins TRBV20-1 and TRBJ2-4; 9 nucleotides line up with TRBD2. The germline gives CDR1 DFQATT, CDR2 SNEGSKA (reference sequence). The CDR3 is 15 amino acids. The sequenced CDR3 bases are TGCAGTGCTAGAGATCAGTGGCGGGAGGGCCCTCGT. Its protein is CSARDQWREGPR. The whole CDR3 protein reads CSARDQWREGPRQYF.

This clone was observed many times. Read data end 3 residues before the CDR3 end; the end is taken from the germline J gene. The chain joins TRBV2 to TRBJ2-7; TRBD2 agrees at 10 bases. CDR1 is SNHLY and CDR2 is FYNNEI in the germline V gene. CDR3 size: 15 residues. With V trimmed by 5 bases and J by 2 bases, 6 bases remained unmatched. The CDR3 is CASSPGLADTYEQYF. CDR3 bases read: TGTGCCAGCAGTCCCGGACTAGCGGACACCTACGAG.

This clone was counted ten times or more. The read terminates 3 residues ahead of where the CDR3 ends, so the germline J gene completes it. V is TRBV7-9 and J is TRBJ2-3, with D possibly being TRBD1 (5 bases). Germline assignment: CDR1 SEHNR and CDR2 FQNEAQ (reference sequence). V lost 5 bases, J lost 6 bases, and 15 bases lay in between. The CDR3 runs to 14 residues. The CDR3 spells CASSDSPFWDTQYF. CDR3 bases read: TGTGCCAGCAGCGACAGTCCTTTCTGGGATACG.

This clone was seen at least ten times. The sequence runs out 3 residues before the end of the CDR3; the remainder is reconstructed from the germline J gene. V is TRBV14 and J is TRBJ1-2; 7 bases fit TRBD1. V shed 4 bases and J 2 bases; nucleotides not matched to a gene: 1. Per the germline V gene, CDR1 is SGHDN and CDR2 is FVKESK. CDR3 length equals 13 residues. The CDR3 DNA, read in part, is TGTGCCAGCAGCCCGGGACAGAACTATGGC. Its protein product is CASSPGQNYG. In full, the CDR3 is CASSPGQNYGYTF.

This clone came up many times. Sequencing ends 3 residues short of the CDR3 end; the germline J gene provides the rest. The rearrangement joins TRBV28 to TRBJ2-5, with TRBD2 identical over 7 bases. CDR3 length: 14 amino acids. With 3 bases clipped from V and 1 base from J, the junction kept 2 bases outside the gene matches. Germline V gene sequence: CDR1 MDHEN, CDR2 SYDVKM. CDR3 region: CASSLGGVQETQYF. CDR3 bases read: TGTGCCAGCAGTTTGGGAGGGGTCCAAGAGACC. The variable domain in full, completed from reference TRBV28 and TRBJ2-5, reads DVKVTQSSRYLVKRTGEKVFLECVQDMDHENMFWYRQDPGLGLRLIYFSYDVKMKEKGDIPEGYSVSREKKERFSLILESASTNQTSMYLCASSLGGVQETQYFGPGTRLLVL.

This clone was observed at least ten times. Incomplete CDR3 DNA: TGTGCCAGTGATGACAGGGCTTCCTCTGGGGCCAACGTC. This sequence encodes CASDDRASSGANV. The whole CDR3 region reads CASDDRASSGANVLTF. This chain uses TRBV19 with TRBJ2-6; 7 bases match TRBD1. The read gets to within 3 residues of the CDR3 end, and the germline J gene fills in the rest. The ends lost 8 bases at V and 0 bases at J; junction bases unmatched: 7. CDR3 size: 16 residues. CDR1 is LNHDA, CDR2 SQIVND, per germline (reference sequence).

This clone was seen ten or more times. The read ends 3 residues before the CDR3 terminus; that terminus is restored from the germline J gene. The rearrangement uses TRBV20-1 and TRBJ1-2; 10 bases align to TRBD1. Germline values: CDR1 DFQATT, CDR2 SNEGSKA (reference sequence). This CDR3 region has 14 residues. CDR3 residues: CSASPDRGLGGYTF. The CDR3 bases that were read are TGCAGTGCTAGTCCTGACAGGGGGCTAGGGGGC.

This clone has ten or more counts. The read comes to an end 3 residues before the CDR3 does, leaving the germline J gene to fill in the end. V usage is TRBV13 and J usage is TRBJ2-7, with TRBD2 matching over 8 bases. The CDR3 extends over 14 amino acids. V trimming: 6 bases; J trimming: 5 bases; junction bases outside the gene matches: 9. Germline assignment: CDR1 PRHDT and CDR2 FYEKMQ (reference sequence). The CDR3 reads CASRPLAVPHEQYF. The CDR3 DNA, read in part, is TGTGCCAGCAGGCCACTAGCGGTTCCCCACGAG.

This clone was detected many times. The sequence runs out 3 residues before the end of the CDR3; the remainder is reconstructed from the germline J gene. The chain couples TRBV5-1 to TRBJ2-1; D gene unclear. CDR3 length: 11 amino acids. The germline V and J ends were trimmed by 4 bases and 5 bases, with 4 bases remaining between them. CDR1 and CDR2 from the germline V gene are SGHRS and YFSETQ. The chain's CDR3 is CASSVNNEQFF. The CDR3 DNA, read in part, is TGCGCCAGCAGCGTAAACAATGAG.

This clone was picked up many times. The read gets to within 3 residues of the CDR3 end, and the germline J gene fills in the rest. The V and J genes are TRBV20-1 and TRBJ1-5; D is possibly TRBD1 (6 bases). The CDR3 has 13 amino acids. Per the germline V gene, CDR1 is DFQATT and CDR2 is SNEGSKA (reference sequence). V lost 3 bases to trimming and J lost 6 bases, with 12 bases between them. The part of the CDR3 DNA that was read is TGCAGTGCTAGTTCGGGGGGCGGTCAGCCC. This sequence encodes CSASSGGGQP. The complete CDR3 reads CSASSGGGQPQHF.

CDR3 bases read: TGTGCCAGCAGCTTAGCGGGGGGGGGTGGCAGAATGAACACTGAA. Translated, it gives CASSLAGGGGRMNTE. The whole CDR3 sequence is CASSLAGGGGRMNTEAFF. The gene calls are TRBV13 and TRBJ1-1; perhaps TRBD1 as D (5 bases). The read ends 3 residues early relative to the CDR3; the germline J gene fills the gap. V lost 1 base to trimming and J lost 0 bases, with 18 bases between them. In germline, CDR1 is PRHDT, CDR2 FYEKMQ (reference sequence). The CDR3 extends over 18 amino acids.